This record looks at one TCR beta chain sequence and its context. Its target is unknown. This entry is derived from a study of CD8+ T cells in alopecia areata. As for the study in general: Tofacitinib ran for 6 to 18 months before 6 months off drug.

Samples from alopecia areata patients were lesional scalp punch biopsies and peripheral blood. RNA was isolated and reverse transcribed to cDNA, the sequencing template. Clones were sequenced by immunoSEQ multiplex PCR, and TCRdb holds only the in-frame ones, with some missing. The top ten hold roughly 16% of the sample, which has 150,000 or so clones, about 87% seen once. V gave up 1 base and J gave up 2 bases, with 18 bases separating them. Germline values: CDR1 MNHNS, CDR2 SASEGT. The CDR3 covers 17 residues. Study-level findings and limits: With patients, TCR sharing proved less clear than in mice, a difference possibly related to HLA. Sequencing of scalp samples also includes resident alphabeta T cells from normal skin.

The chain combines TRBV6-1 with TRBJ2-7; the D is unclear. The TCR originated in a human donor with alopecia areata. The sample here was CD8+ T cells sorted from blood, taken at week 0. The CDR3 DNA sequence: TGTGCCAGCAGTGAAGTCGGGTTCGTGGAAGTTCCCTACGAGCAGTACTTC. This codes for CASSEVGFVEVPYEQYF.